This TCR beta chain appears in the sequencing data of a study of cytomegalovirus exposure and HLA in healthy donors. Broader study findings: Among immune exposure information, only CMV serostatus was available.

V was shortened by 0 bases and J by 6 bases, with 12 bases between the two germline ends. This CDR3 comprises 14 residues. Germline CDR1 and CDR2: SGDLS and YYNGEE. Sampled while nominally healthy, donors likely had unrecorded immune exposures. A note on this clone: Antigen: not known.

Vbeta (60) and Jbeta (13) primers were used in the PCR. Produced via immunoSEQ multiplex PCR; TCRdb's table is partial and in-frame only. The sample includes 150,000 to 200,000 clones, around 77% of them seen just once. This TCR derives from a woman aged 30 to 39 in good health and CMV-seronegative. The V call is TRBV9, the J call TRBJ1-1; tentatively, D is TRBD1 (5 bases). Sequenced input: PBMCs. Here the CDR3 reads CASSVGTSRSEAFF. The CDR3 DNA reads TGTGCCAGCAGCGTAGGGACATCGAGATCTGAAGCTTTCTTT.